Listed below are T cell receptor beta chains from one sample, sequenced in a study of cytomegalovirus exposure and HLA in healthy donors. Using immunoSEQ multiplex PCR, the repertoire was profiled, and TCRdb retains in-frame clones only, with some absent. This table has about 140,000 clones, approximately 73% appearing once. The sequenced sample was PBMCs. The receptor set was obtained from a human donor in good health. Both conserved end residues are part of each CDR3. The D gene is left open where the match is weak. Clone size, where shown, is once, few, many, or a class for clones that have expanded.

12,TRBJ2-3,TRBV4-2,once,-,CASSQDQNTQYF,TGTGCCAGCAGCCAAGATCAAAATACGCAGTATTTT
14,TRBJ2-5,TRBV7-9,-,-,CASSFTGTQETQYF,TGTGCCAGCAGCTTCACCGGGACACAAGAGACCCAGTACTTC
16,TRBJ2-7,TRBV7-8,-,TRBD1,CASSAGTGGAAYEQYF,TGTGCCAGCAGCGCCGGGACAGGGGGGGCAGCCTACGAGCAGTACTTC
14,TRBJ2-2,TRBV6-5,-,TRBD1,CASRATGGPGELFF,TGTGCCAGCAGGGCTACAGGGGGCCCCGGGGAGCTGTTTTTT
12,TRBJ2-4,TRBV5-5,-,-,CASSLAGNIQYF,TGTGCCAGCAGCTTGGCCGGAAACATTCAGTACTTC
12,TRBJ1-1,TRBV11-3,-,-,CASSLGFAGAFF,TGTGCCAGCAGCTTAGGGTTTGCCGGGGCTTTCTTT
13,TRBJ1-2,TRBV5-6,-,TRBD1,CASSPGTVYGYTF,TGTGCCAGCAGCCCGGGGACAGTCTATGGCTACACCTTC
14,TRBJ1-4,TRBV6-1,-,-,CASSRVATNEKLFF,TGTGCCAGCAGCCGGGTTGCAACTAATGAAAAACTGTTTTTT
14,TRBJ1-5,TRBV2,-,-,CASRLAGSNQPQHF,TGTGCCAGCCGGCTTGCGGGTAGCAATCAGCCCCAGCATTTT
15,TRBJ1-3,TRBV9,-,TRBD1,CASSGTRDRGNTIYF,TGTGCCAGCAGCGGTACCCGGGACAGGGGAAACACCATATATTTT
14,TRBJ2-7,TRBV28,-,-,CASRNRFNRYEQYF,TGTGCCAGCAGGAACAGGTTTAATCGGTACGAGCAGTACTTC
11,TRBJ2-3,TRBV4-1,few,TRBD2,CASRGRGTQYF,TGCGCCAGCAGAGGGAGGGGCACGCAGTATTTT
14,TRBJ1-1,TRBV7-2,-,TRBD1,CASSMGTANTEAFF,TGTGCCAGCAGCATGGGGACAGCAAACACTGAAGCTTTCTTT
16,TRBJ2-5,TRBV6-6,-,-,CASSYSPGSRPETQYF,TGTGCCAGCAGTTACTCTCCGGGTTCGCGCCCGGAGACCCAGTACTTC
14,TRBJ2-7,TRBV4-1,-,-,CASSQDPGPYEQYF,TGCGCCAGCAGCCAAGATCCAGGTCCCTACGAGCAGTACTTC
13,TRBJ2-3,TRBV5-1,-,TRBD1,CASRDRDTDTQYF,TGCGCCAGCAGGGACAGGGACACAGATACGCAGTATTTT
14,TRBJ2-1,TRBV7-2,-,TRBD2,CASSPSGGRNEQFF,TGTGCCAGCAGCCCGAGCGGGGGGCGGAATGAGCAGTTCTTC
17,TRBJ1-1,TRBV4-1,-,TRBD1,CASSQTQGVRLNTEAFF,TGCGCCAGCAGCCAGACGCAGGGGGTCCGGCTGAACACTGAAGCTTTCTTT
16,TRBJ2-7,TRBV9,-,TRBD2,CASSVGPTSGGYEQYF,TGTGCCAGCAGCGTAGGGCCGACTAGCGGGGGCTACGAGCAGTACTTC
15,TRBJ2-1,TRBV6-5,-,TRBD1,CASRSPGQGVNEQFF,TGTGCCAGCAGATCGCCGGGACAGGGGGTGAATGAGCAGTTCTTC
14,TRBJ2-5,TRBV11-2,-,-,CASSLTGVGETQYF,TGTGCCAGCAGCTTAACGGGGGTGGGAGAGACCCAGTACTTC
16,TRBJ2-7,TRBV21-1,-,-,CASSQKAASCSYEQYF,TGTGCCAGCAGCCAAAAGGCGGCTAGCTGCTCCTACGAGCAGTACTTC
18,TRBJ2-7,TRBV11-3,few,-,CASAHIRDSRWAPYEQYF,TGTGCCAGCGCGCACATCCGGGACTCCCGTTGGGCTCCCTACGAGCAGTACTTC
14,TRBJ2-3,TRBV13,-,TRBD2,CASSSGLATDTQYF,TGTGCCAGCAGCTCGGGACTAGCGACAGATACGCAGTATTTT
15,TRBJ2-7,TRBV7-3,-,TRBD1,CASSLDGTGAYEQYF,TGTGCCAGCAGCTTGGACGGGACAGGGGCCTACGAGCAGTACTTC
17,TRBJ2-7,TRBV13,-,TRBD2,CASSLDLPSGRFDEQYF,TGTGCCAGCAGCTTAGATCTCCCTAGCGGGAGATTCGACGAGCAGTACTTC
17,TRBJ2-7,TRBV5-4,-,TRBD1,CASSFDFGQGERYEQYF,TGTGCCAGCAGCTTTGATTTTGGACAGGGAGAAAGGTACGAGCAGTACTTC
15,TRBJ2-7,TRBV5-4,-,TRBD1,CASSNKQGAQVEQYF,TGTGCCAGCAGCAACAAACAGGGGGCGCAGGTCGAGCAGTACTTC
14,TRBJ2-7,TRBV13,-,-,CASSLGGENYEQYF,TGTGCCAGCAGCTTAGGTGGAGAAAATTACGAGCAGTACTTC
14,TRBJ1-4,TRBV9,-,-,CASSVQGSNEKLFF,TGTGCCAGCAGCGTACAGGGTTCTAATGAAAAACTGTTTTTT
15,TRBJ2-1,TRBV5-1,once,-,CASSLGVAAHNEQFF,TGCGCCAGCAGCTTGGGTGTAGCGGCCCACAATGAGCAGTTCTTC
13,TRBJ1-6,TRBV5-1,-,-,CASSLAGSSPLHF,TGCGCCAGCAGCTTGGCCGGGAGTTCACCCCTCCACTTT
14,TRBJ2-7,TRBV6-6,-,TRBD2,CASSRLAGVYEQYF,TGTGCCAGCAGTCGACTAGCGGGAGTCTACGAGCAGTACTTC
15,TRBJ1-3,TRBV7-2,-,-,CASSEGQVSGNTIYF,TGTGCCAGCAGCGAGGGACAAGTCTCTGGAAACACCATATATTTT
13,TRBJ2-1,TRBV5-1,-,TRBD2,CASRLAVNNEQFF,TGCGCCAGCAGACTAGCGGTTAACAATGAGCAGTTCTTC
15,TRBJ2-1,TRBV11-3,-,TRBD2,CASSLVGLAGNEQFF,TGTGCCAGCAGCTTAGTCGGACTAGCGGGAAACGAGCAGTTCTTC
15,TRBJ2-7,TRBV21-1,-,-,CASSKEGSGRYEQYF,TGTGCCAGCAGCAAAGAGGGTAGCGGGAGGTACGAGCAGTACTTC
14,TRBJ2-7,TRBV28,few,TRBD2,CASSSRLAAYEQYF,TGTGCCAGCAGTTCCAGACTAGCGGCCTACGAGCAGTACTTC
14,TRBJ2-7,TRBV5-6,-,TRBD1,CASSFPRGSYEQYF,TGTGCCAGCAGCTTTCCCAGGGGGTCCTACGAGCAGTACTTC
16,TRBJ1-2,TRBV4-1,-,TRBD1,CASSQPGTGGNYGYTF,TGCGCCAGCAGCCAACCCGGGACAGGGGGTAACTATGGCTACACCTTC
11,TRBJ1-1,TRBV7-8,-,-,CASSPGTEAFF,TGTGCCAGCAGCCCAGGCACTGAAGCTTTCTTT
16,TRBJ2-1,TRBV28,-,TRBD1,CAAAPTIGTGYGEQFF,TGTGCCGCAGCCCCCACCATCGGGACAGGGTACGGTGAGCAGTTCTTC
15,TRBJ1-5,TRBV27,-,TRBD1,CASSFDRGGNQPQHF,TGTGCCAGCAGTTTTGACAGGGGAGGCAATCAGCCCCAGCATTTT
15,TRBJ1-1,TRBV30,once,TRBD1,CAWSVLDRGGTEAFF,TGTGCCTGGAGTGTACTGGACAGGGGAGGCACTGAAGCTTTCTTT
17,TRBJ2-1,TRBV9,-,-,CASSVAPSGPQYNEQFF,TGTGCCAGCAGCGTAGCTCCCAGTGGCCCGCAGTACAATGAGCAGTTCTTC
15,TRBJ2-2,TRBV18,-,-,CASSPNTVAPGELFF,TGTGCCAGCTCACCAAATACAGTCGCACCCGGGGAGCTGTTTTTT
19,TRBJ1-6,TRBV29-1,-,-,CSVPRSLTGNSSYNSPLHF,TGCAGCGTTCCGCGATCTCTCACAGGGAATAGCTCCTATAATTCACCCCTCCACTTT
14,TRBJ2-3,TRBV11-2,-,-,CASSHRVGTDTQYF,TGTGCCAGCAGTCACAGGGTTGGAACAGATACGCAGTATTTT
14,TRBJ2-2,TRBV30,once,-,CAWTRGWNTGELFF,TGTGCCTGGACCCGGGGGTGGAACACCGGGGAGCTGTTTTTT
17,TRBJ1-3,TRBV5-6,-,-,CASSHRRQSLSGNTIYF,TGTGCCAGCAGCCATAGGAGGCAGTCTTTGAGCGGAAACACCATATATTTT
13,TRBJ1-1,TRBV2,few,-,CASSEAYREWAFF,TGTGCCAGCAGTGAAGCCTACAGGGAGTGGGCTTTCTTT
15,TRBJ1-2,TRBV19,-,TRBD1,CASSSNGQGIYGYTF,TGTGCCAGTAGTTCAAACGGACAGGGAATTTATGGCTACACCTTC